These 24 T cell receptor beta chains were all obtained from the same sample, sequenced in a study of patients and donors after allogeneic stem cell transplantation. MiXCR, run by TCRdb on the RT-PCR reads, gives a single entry per CDR3 protein. Among under 170,000 distinct CDR3 sequences listed, about a third were seen once. Specimen: blood, either unsorted or a sorted T cell fraction (not recorded which). These receptors all come from a human donor who was either an allogeneic HSCT recipient or a stem cell or donor lymphocyte infusion donor (not recorded which). It is not recorded whose cells these are; they may come from a transplant donor.

J is TRBJ1-1 and V is TRBV5-8, with TRBD1 as a possible D gene (5 bases). CDR1 and CDR2 from the germline V gene are SGHTS and YDEGEE. V dropped 4 bases and J dropped 6 bases, with 10 bases sitting between them. The CDR3 sequence is 12 residues long. CDR3 nucleotides: TGTGCCAGCAGCCTGGAGGGGTCTGAAGCTTTCTTT. This gives the protein CASSLEGSEAFF.

This clonotype was seen only a few times. Here the CDR3 DNA reads TGTGCCAGCAGCAATGGTGGGACAGGGTACTATGGCTACACCTTC. Translating gives CASSNGGTGYYGYTF. The chain joins TRBV12-3 or TRBV12-4 to TRBJ1-2; 9 bases are shared with TRBD1. CDR3 length: 15 amino acids. The V and J ends lost 6 bases and 3 bases, in that order; junction bases with no gene match: 8.

This clonotype was detected a few times. This rearrangement joins TRBV7-2 to TRBJ1-2; weak D call: TRBD1 (6 bases). The CDR3 runs 16 residues. V lost 5 bases to trimming and J lost 2 bases, with 18 bases between them. Germline CDR1 is SGHTA and CDR2 is FQGNSA. The CDR3 DNA sequence: TGTGCCAGCAGCCGGCCCGGTACGACAGGCAACTATGGCTACACCTTC. Amino acids: CASSRPGTTGNYGYTF.

CDR3 loop: CASSYEGGYTF. CDR3 nucleotide sequence: TGTGCCAGCAGTTATGAAGGTGGCTACACCTTC. The chain has TRBV6-5 and TRBJ1-2; unclear D gene. The V end lost 3 bases, the J end lost 7 bases, and 6 bases lay between the germline ends. The CDR3 totals 11 residues. CDR1 is MNHEY and CDR2 is SVGAGI in the germline V gene.

This clonotype was picked up a small number of times. The chain is built from TRBV27 and TRBJ1-4; D gene unclear. Looked up from germline, CDR1 is MNHEY and CDR2 is SMNVEV (reference sequence). With 5 bases removed from V and 0 bases from J, the gap between germline ends came to 13 bases. The CDR3 loop spans 16 amino acids. This CDR3 is CASSPLGRATNEKLFF. CDR3 nucleotide sequence: TGTGCCAGCAGTCCCCTGGGCCGTGCAACTAATGAAAAACTGTTTTTT. The whole variable domain, remainder taken from reference TRBV27 and TRBJ1-4, is EAQVTQNPRYLITVTGKKLTVTCSQNMNHEYMSWYRQDPGLGLRQIYYSMNVEVTDKGDVPEGYKVSRKEKRNFPLILESPSPNQTSLYFCASSPLGRATNEKLFFGSGTQLSVL.

This clonotype has more than one count but fewer than ten. The V call is TRBV7-9, the J call TRBJ1-1; TRBD1 matches 7 bases. Unmatched junction bases numbered 8, after V lost 5 bases and J lost 5 bases. CDR3 size: 14 residues. Germline-derived CDR1 and CDR2 are SEHNR and FQNEAQ (reference sequence). The chain's CDR3 is CASSPQGDKTEAFF. In DNA form, the CDR3 reads TGTGCCAGCAGCCCCCAGGGGGACAAGACTGAAGCTTTCTTT.

This rearrangement joins TRBV12-3 or TRBV12-4 to TRBJ2-4; possible D gene TRBD1, 6 bases. V was trimmed by 5 bases and J by 7 bases, leaving 12 bases between them. The CDR3 spans 13 residues. This CDR3 is CASSLGTSNIQYF. DNA of the CDR3: TGTGCCAGCAGTCTAGGGACAAGTAACATTCAGTACTTC.

This clonotype was observed a handful of times. The chain uses TRBV12-3 or TRBV12-4 and TRBJ1-2; TRBD1 is a possible D gene (6 bases). Trimming stripped 7 bases from V and 6 bases from J, with 18 bases between. The CDR3 runs 14 residues. CDR3 sequence reads: CASTIRRGPNGYTF. The CDR3 coding sequence is TGTGCCAGCACCATAAGGCGGGGGCCCAATGGCTACACCTTC.

This clonotype came up a few times. The V gene is TRBV6-5, the J gene TRBJ1-2; D possibly corresponds to TRBD1 (5 bases). Germline loops: CDR1 MNHEY, CDR2 SVGAGI. Trimming removed 2 bases from V and 2 bases from J, with 15 bases in between. The CDR3 covers 16 residues. The CDR3 DNA sequence: TGTGCCAGCAGTTACGGCCCTTGGGGGGTAAACTATGGCTACACCTTC. Translated, it gives CASSYGPWGVNYGYTF.

The rearrangement links TRBV6-5 to TRBJ1-1, with TRBD1 as a possible D gene (6 bases). The germline V gene has CDR1 MNHEY and CDR2 SVGAGI. V was shortened by 5 bases and J by 2 bases, with 15 bases between the two germline ends. The CDR3 totals 15 residues. The CDR3 sequence is CASSRLWGANTEAFF. The CDR3 DNA reads as TGTGCCAGCAGTAGGTTATGGGGGGCAAACACTGAAGCTTTCTTT.

The rearrangement joins TRBV6-5 to TRBJ1-2, with 7 bases lining up with TRBD1. This CDR3 spans 13 amino acids. V lost 6 bases to trimming and J lost 7 bases; unmatched junction nucleotides: 8. Per germline, CDR1 MNHEY and CDR2 SVGAGI. The CDR3 loop reads CASRPDRVRGYTF. The CDR3 DNA is TGTGCCAGCAGGCCCGACAGGGTCCGTGGCTACACCTTC.

J is TRBJ2-2 and V is TRBV5-1, with 12 positions matching TRBD1. CDR3 length: 18 residues. Germline V CDR1 and CDR2: SGHRS, YFSETQ. V gave up 4 bases and J gave up 3 bases; unmatched junction bases: 10. The CDR3 loop is CASSRDGTGGADTGELFF. The CDR3 nucleotides read TGCGCCAGCAGCCGGGATGGGACAGGGGGCGCGGACACCGGGGAGCTGTTTTTT.

In regard to this clonotype: The germline gene is not matched at one end of the junction; a read error may be the cause. The genes are TRBV29-1 and TRBJ2-5; D gene uncertain. There are 11 residues in the CDR3. In germline, CDR1 is SQVTM, CDR2 ANQGSEA. CDR3 sequence (DNA): TGCAGAGTTGAATCGGTGGAGACCCAGTACTTC. Protein: CRVESVETQYF. The full variable domain, its missing parts supplied by reference TRBV29-1 and TRBJ2-5, is SAVISQKPSRDICQRGTSLTIQCQVDSQVTMMFWYRQQPGQSLTLIATANQGSEATYESGFVIDKFPISRPNLTFSTLTVSNMSPEDSSIYLCRVESVETQYFGPGTRLLVL.

Written as DNA, the CDR3 is TGTGCCAGCAGCCAAACCCGTGGGCTCAGGGGATCCTACGAGCAGTACGTC. Translating gives CASSQTRGLRGSYEQYV. The chain carries TRBV3-1 and TRBJ2-7, with TRBD1 as a possible D gene (6 bases). V lost 2 bases and J 1 base, leaving 18 bases between the germline ends. The CDR3 runs 17 residues. Germline values: CDR1 LGHDT, CDR2 YNNKEL (reference sequence).

This chain connects TRBV4-2 to TRBJ1-2; D gene ambiguous. The length of the CDR3 is 16 residues. Germline CDR1 LGHNA, CDR2 YNFKEQ. V lost 0 bases and J 3 bases, leaving 14 bases between the germline ends. CDR3: CASSQEEGSSHYGYTF. The DNA of the CDR3 is TGTGCCAGCAGCCAAGAAGAGGGATCCTCCCACTATGGCTACACCTTC.

A few counts support this clonotype. This sequence joins TRBV28 and TRBJ1-1; D is undetermined. The CDR3 is 14 amino acids. The V end was cut by 8 bases, the J end by 4 bases, with 17 bases between. Germline V gives CDR1 MDHEN, CDR2 SYDVKM. The CDR3 reads CASGRRGGLTEAFF. The CDR3 DNA is TGTGCCAGCGGGCGAAGAGGCGGCCTCACTGAAGCTTTCTTT.

In DNA form, the CDR3 reads TGTGCCAGCAGTACCGAAATAGGACGGACCGAAGCTTTCTTT. Protein product: CASSTEIGRTEAFF. The V call is TRBV6-1, the J call TRBJ1-1; D uncertain. V lost 5 bases and J 8 bases, leaving 18 bases between the germline ends. This CDR3 comprises 14 residues. Germline V gene sequence: CDR1 MNHNS, CDR2 SASEGT.

This clonotype was seen only a few times. The chain links TRBV20-1 to TRBJ2-3; 13 positions match TRBD2. The CDR3 has 15 residues. Germline V gene data show CDR1 as DFQATT and CDR2 as SNEGSKA (reference sequence). Unmatched junction bases numbered 4, after V lost 5 bases and J lost 2 bases. The CDR3 DNA follows: TGCAGTGCTCCAACTAGCGGGGGGGCCACAGATACGCAGTATTTT. Translation gives CSAPTSGGATDTQYF.

The V and J genes are TRBV21-1 and TRBJ2-5. TRBV21-1 is reported as a pseudogene. The CDR3 spans 19 residues. The CDR3 DNA reads as TGTGCCAGCAGCATCGGTAGGACCACGGCGGTAGTGAGGCAAGAGACCCAGTACTTC. This sequence encodes CASSIGRTTAVVRQETQYF.

The CDR3, as DNA: TGTGCCAGCACGACCACGGGAATGCAAGAGACCCAGTACTTC. It codes for CASTTTGMQETQYF. The V and J genes are TRBV28 and TRBJ2-5; maybe TRBD2 (5 bases). This CDR3 region has 14 residues. V was shortened by 7 bases and J by 2 bases, with 14 bases between the two germline ends. Germline CDR1 MDHEN, CDR2 SYDVKM.

The rearrangement links TRBV25-1 to TRBJ2-7, with a tentative D call TRBD1 (6 bases). V was cut by 2 bases and J by 2 bases, with 13 bases left in between. Germline V gene data show CDR1 as MGHDK and CDR2 as SYGVNS. The CDR3 totals 15 residues. CDR3 in amino acids: CASSERTAQAYEQYF. The CDR3 DNA follows: TGTGCCAGCAGTGAAAGGACAGCACAAGCCTACGAGCAGTACTTC.

This clonotype was counted between two and nine times. The V and J genes are TRBV2 and TRBJ2-5; 8 positions match TRBD1. V was clipped by 0 bases and J by 6 bases; unmatched bases: 9. CDR3 length: 16 amino acids. CDR1 SNHLY and CDR2 FYNNEI come from the germline V gene. CDR3 bases: TGTGCCAGCAGTGAAGCTTCGGACAGGGTCGCGAAGACCCAGTACTTC. Encoded protein: CASSEASDRVAKTQYF.

This clonotype was seen more than once but under ten times. The rearrangement links TRBV12-3 or TRBV12-4 to TRBJ1-2, with D perhaps TRBD1 (5 bases). CDR3 length equals 14 residues. The V end was cut by 6 bases, the J end by 7 bases, with 18 bases between. The CDR3 region is CASSPGYRDPGYTF. DNA of the CDR3: TGTGCCAGCAGCCCAGGGTATCGGGATCCTGGCTACACCTTC.

The chain combines TRBV27 with TRBJ2-7; D possibly corresponds to TRBD2 (7 bases). The germline V and J ends were trimmed by 5 bases and 3 bases, with 17 bases remaining between them. CDR3 length: 15 amino acids. Germline CDR1 is MNHEY and CDR2 is SMNVEV (reference sequence). The CDR3 reads CASSPYGGAVYEQYF. CDR3 sequence (DNA): TGTGCCAGCAGTCCCTATGGGGGGGCTGTCTACGAGCAGTACTTC.